The clone carrying this T cell receptor (beta chain) was seen repeatedly, ten times or more. The antigen remains undetermined. Genomic DNA served as template for TCR beta VDJ and CDR3 profiling. TCRdb re-called the reads with MiXCR, one entry per CDR3 protein. In the table there are fewer than 250,000 distinct CDR3 sequences, around 43% of which are singletons. V was clipped by 9 bases and J by 6 bases, with 9 bases between them. CDR3 length: 10 residues. Germline CDR1 and CDR2: MNHNS and SASEGT. This entry comes from a study of CD8+CD57+ T cells in acquired aplastic anemia. Study details: Sorted cells (CD4+ and CD8+) yielded DNA amounts that averaged about 3.4 ug. Study-wide findings and caveats: The number of CD8+ CDR3 sequences shared by patients and controls was about 27.

For sequencing, patients were chosen who had shown expansion of CD8+CD57+ cells by flow cytometry. All participating patients were living with severe acquired aplastic anemia. The V call is TRBV6-1, the J call TRBJ2-7; D is possibly TRBD1 (6 bases). Sequencing input: sorted CD4+, CD8+, or CD8+CD57+ T cells (not recorded which) from PBMCs. This TCR derives from a human donor with aplastic anemia. The CDR3 region has the DNA TGTGCCAGTACAGGGTTCGAGCAGTACTTC. This codes for CASTGFEQYF.